These 6 T cell receptor beta chains originate from one sample sequenced in a study of technical replicates of blood from a few donors. Some clones are missing from TCRdb's copy, which holds only in-frame ones; the method was immunoSEQ multiplex PCR. Among roughly 76,000 clones listed, 85% to 95% were seen once. The sequencing input was T cells isolated from PBMCs. Every receptor here comes from a human donor in good health.

The chain recombines TRBV27 with TRBJ1-1, with 7 bases that match TRBD1. V trimming: 6 bases; J trimming: 6 bases; junction bases outside the gene matches: 10. Per germline, CDR1 MNHEY and CDR2 SMNVEV (reference sequence). The CDR3 sequence is 14 residues long. The CDR3: CASRILDRAAEAFF. For the CDR3, the DNA is TGTGCCAGCAGAATCCTCGACAGGGCAGCTGAAGCTTTCTTT.

The gene calls are TRBV4-1 and TRBJ1-5; no definite D call. The germline V gene encodes CDR1 MGHRA and CDR2 YSYEKL. V shed 0 bases and J shed 1 base, with 7 bases lying between them. The CDR3 totals 15 residues. CDR3 nucleotides: TGCGCCAGCAGCCAAGACTTACGGAGCAATCAGCCCCAGCATTTT. Encoded protein: CASSQDLRSNQPQHF.

The CDR3 reads CASSALASGTGELFF. The CDR3 coding sequence is TGTGCCAGCAGTGCCTTGGCTAGCGGGACCGGGGAGCTGTTTTTT. The chain recombines TRBV2 with TRBJ2-2; 8 bases line up with TRBD2. The CDR3 length is 15 residues. Germline CDR1 is SNHLY and CDR2 is FYNNEI. The trim removed 4 bases at V and 5 bases at J, leaving 6 bases unmatched. Looking up the rest from reference TRBV2 and TRBJ2-2 gives the full variable domain: EPEVTQTPSHQVTQMGQEVILRCVPISNHLYFYWYRQILGQKVEFLVSFYNNEISEKSEIFDDQFSVERPDGSNFTLKIRSTKLEDSAMYFCASSALASGTGELFFGEGSRLTVL.

The chain uses TRBV27 and TRBJ2-7, with 8 bases that match TRBD1. The J segment lost 6 bases and the V segment lost 2 bases, leaving 3 bases of the junction unmatched. This CDR3 has 13 amino acids. In germline, CDR1 is MNHEY, CDR2 SMNVEV (reference sequence). The chain's CDR3 is CASSLDRGAEQYF. The CDR3 DNA sequence: TGTGCCAGCAGTTTAGACAGGGGAGCCGAGCAGTACTTC.

The rearrangement joins TRBV5-1 to TRBJ2-7, with 10 bases identical to TRBD2. The CDR3 loop spans 12 amino acids. Per germline, CDR1 SGHRS and CDR2 YFSETQ. V dropped 4 bases and J dropped 7; count of bases not matched to a gene: 2. DNA of the CDR3: TGCGCCAGCAGCACTAGCGGGATGGAGCAGTACTTC. Translation gives CASSTSGMEQYF.

DNA of the CDR3: TGTGCCAGCAGTGGACAGTCCTACGAGCAGTACTTC. Translating gives CASSGQSYEQYF. V and J are TRBV2 and TRBJ2-7; D perhaps matches TRBD1 (5 bases). The CDR3 covers 12 residues. With 4 bases removed from V and 1 base from J, the gap between germline ends came to 5 bases. The germline gives CDR1 SNHLY, CDR2 FYNNEI.